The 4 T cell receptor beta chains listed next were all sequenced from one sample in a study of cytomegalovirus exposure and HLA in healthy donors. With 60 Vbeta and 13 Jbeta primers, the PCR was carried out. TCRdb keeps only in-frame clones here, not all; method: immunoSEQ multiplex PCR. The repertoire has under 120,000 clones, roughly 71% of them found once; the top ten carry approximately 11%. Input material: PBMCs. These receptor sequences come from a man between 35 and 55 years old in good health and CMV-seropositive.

CDR3 in amino acids: CASGEREGEETQYF. The CDR3 DNA reads TGTGCCAGCGGTGAGCGGGAGGGTGAAGAGACCCAGTACTTC. The chain is built from TRBV9 and TRBJ2-5, with TRBD2 identical over 10 bases. V lost 7 bases to trimming and J lost 3 bases; unmatched junction nucleotides: 6. Germline-derived CDR1 and CDR2 are SGDLS and YYNGEE. The CDR3 has 14 amino acids.

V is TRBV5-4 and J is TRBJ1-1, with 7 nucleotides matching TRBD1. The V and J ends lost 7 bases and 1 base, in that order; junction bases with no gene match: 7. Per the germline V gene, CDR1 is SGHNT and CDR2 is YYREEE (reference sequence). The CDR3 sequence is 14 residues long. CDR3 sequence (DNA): TGTGCCAGCTACGACAGGGTCTCGAACACTGAAGCTTTCTTT. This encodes CASYDRVSNTEAFF.

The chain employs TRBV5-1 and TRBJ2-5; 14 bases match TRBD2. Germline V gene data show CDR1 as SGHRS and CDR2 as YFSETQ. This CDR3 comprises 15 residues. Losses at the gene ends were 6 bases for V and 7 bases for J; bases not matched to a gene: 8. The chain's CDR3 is CASMGLAGEDGTQYF. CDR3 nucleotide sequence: TGCGCCAGCATGGGACTAGCGGGAGAAGACGGGACCCAGTACTTC.

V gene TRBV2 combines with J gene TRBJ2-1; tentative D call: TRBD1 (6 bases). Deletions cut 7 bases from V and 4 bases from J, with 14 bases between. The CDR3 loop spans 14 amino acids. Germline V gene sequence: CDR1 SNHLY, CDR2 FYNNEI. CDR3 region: CASTPAGVYNEQFF. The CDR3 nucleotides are TGTGCCAGCACTCCGGCAGGGGTGTACAATGAGCAGTTCTTC.